The 13 T cell receptor beta chains listed next were all sequenced from one sample in a study of T cell responses to AZD1222 COVID-19 vaccine. Sequenced by immunoSEQ multiplex PCR; TCRdb stores in-frame clones only, minus some. Here the sample spans about 160,000 clones, roughly 90% being singletons. Sequencing used peripheral blood, obtained on day 0 of AZD1222 vaccination. These receptors all stem from an adult in good health.

The chain uses TRBV3-1 (or the pseudogene TRBV3-2) and TRBJ2-3, with D unresolved. There are 13 residues in the CDR3. Germline V gene lookup returns CDR1 LGHDT and CDR2 YNNKEL (reference sequence). Trimming removed 5 bases at V and 1 base at J, with 7 bases between. Here the CDR3 reads CASSSGGTDTQYF. The CDR3 region has the DNA TGTGCCAGCAGCTCTGGAGGCACAGATACGCAGTATTTT.

The chain recombines TRBV9 with TRBJ1-2, with 7 bases that match TRBD1. CDR3 length: 14 residues. V dropped 0 bases and J dropped 5; count of bases not matched to a gene: 4. Germline V gene sequence: CDR1 SGDLS, CDR2 YYNGEE. DNA of the CDR3: TGTGCCAGCAGCGTAGTTGGGACAGAGTATGGCTACACCTTC. This codes for CASSVVGTEYGYTF.

The gene calls are TRBV27 and TRBJ2-1, with 8 bases fitting TRBD2. Germline trimming cut 5 bases from V and 8 bases from J; bases unmatched to any gene: 11. The CDR3 consists of 15 residues. Germline CDR1 and CDR2: MNHEY and SMNVEV (reference sequence). The DNA of the CDR3 is TGTGCCAGCAGTACGGGAGGGACCTACGGAGATGAGCAGTTCTTC. It is translated as CASSTGGTYGDEQFF.

V and J are TRBV6-5 and TRBJ1-2; TRBD1 might be the D (6 bases). V lost 6 bases and J 0 bases, leaving 14 bases between the germline ends. This CDR3 region has 15 residues. Germline loops: CDR1 MNHEY, CDR2 SVGAGI. The CDR3: CASSLDRSANYGYTF. CDR3 nucleotide sequence: TGTGCCAGCAGCTTAGACAGGTCCGCTAACTATGGCTACACCTTC.

The V gene is TRBV3-1 (or the pseudogene TRBV3-2), the J gene TRBJ1-2; D is uncertain. CDR1 and CDR2 from the germline V gene are LGHDT and YNNKEL (reference sequence). CDR3 length equals 14 residues. V was shortened by 0 bases and J by 1 base, with 6 bases between the two germline ends. The CDR3 protein is CASSQEGYNYGYTF. In DNA form, the CDR3 reads TGTGCCAGCAGCCAAGAGGGCTATAACTATGGCTACACCTTC.

This clone was seen only a few times. The genes are TRBV7-2 and TRBJ1-5; no definite D call. The germline V gene has CDR1 SGHTA and CDR2 FQGNSA. The CDR3 covers 13 residues. Deletions cut 2 bases from V and 4 bases from J, with 6 bases between. The CDR3 protein is CASSLQANQPQHF. The CDR3 DNA follows: TGTGCCAGCAGCTTACAGGCGAATCAGCCCCAGCATTTT.

In the case of this clone: Given a far larger clone just one base away, this is likely a sequencing read error. This chain joins TRBV28 and TRBJ1-2; 7 bases fit TRBD1. Germline assignment: CDR1 MDHEN and CDR2 SYDVKM. This CDR3 is built from 13 residues. Trimming cost V 5 bases and J 6 bases; bases outside gene matches: 6. CDR3 in DNA: TGTGCCAGCAGTCCAGACAGGGATGATGGCTACACCTTC. It yields the protein CASSPDRDDGYTF.

This rearrangement joins TRBV5-5 to TRBJ2-1; possibly TRBD1 for D (6 bases). The V end was cut by 3 bases, the J end by 3 bases, with 13 bases between. The CDR3 runs to 15 residues. Germline V gene sequence: CDR1 SGHKS, CDR2 YYEKEE (reference sequence). The CDR3 region is CASSSGVTVYNEQFF. In nucleotides, the CDR3 is TGTGCCAGCAGCTCAGGGGTTACGGTCTACAATGAGCAGTTCTTC. The entire variable domain, with the rest obtained from reference TRBV5-5 and TRBJ2-1, is as follows: DAGVTQSPTHLIKTRGQQVTLRCSPISGHKSVSWYQQVLGQGPQFIFQYYEKEERGRGNFPDRFSARQFPNYSSELNVNALLLGDSALYLCASSSGVTVYNEQFFGPGTRLTVL.

The genes are TRBV30 and TRBJ1-2, with 11 bases identical to TRBD1. CDR1 GTSNPN and CDR2 SVGIG come from the germline V gene (reference sequence). V was pared by 3 bases and J by 4 bases, with 4 bases of the junction left unmatched. The CDR3 is made up of 14 amino acids. The CDR3 bases are TGTGCCTGGAGACGGGACAGGGGGTCCTATGGCTACACCTTC. Encoded protein: CAWRRDRGSYGYTF.

The chain uses TRBV28 and TRBJ1-1; D is perhaps TRBD1 (5 bases). V lost 6 bases and J lost 5, with 16 bases in between. Germline loops: CDR1 MDHEN, CDR2 SYDVKM. The CDR3 covers 14 residues. The CDR3 region has the DNA TGTGCCAGCAGCAGTGGGGCGGGGGGAACTGAAGCTTTCTTT. Encoded protein: CASSSGAGGTEAFF. The complete variable domain, with remaining parts taken from reference TRBV28 and TRBJ1-1, reads DVKVTQSSRYLVKRTGEKVFLECVQDMDHENMFWYRQDPGLGLRLIYFSYDVKMKEKGDIPEGYSVSREKKERFSLILESASTNQTSMYLCASSSGAGGTEAFFGQGTRLTVV.

J is TRBJ2-7 and V is TRBV6-5; 10 bases fit TRBD2. The V gene's germline CDR1 is MNHEY and CDR2 SVGAGI. V shed 0 bases, J shed 6 bases, and the junction held 5 bases outside the gene matches. The CDR3 covers 15 residues. The CDR3 DNA sequence: TGTGCCAGCAGTTACTCAAGCGGGGGGGCCGGCGAGCAGTACTTC. This sequence encodes CASSYSSGGAGEQYF.

This chain joins TRBV4-1 and TRBJ2-1, with no clear D. Germline CDR1 and CDR2: MGHRA and YSYEKL. The CDR3 totals 16 residues. V was cut by 1 base and J by 1 base, with 11 bases left in between. CDR3 protein: CASSQVDILSYNEQFF. The CDR3 bases are TGCGCCAGCAGCCAAGTGGATATCCTTTCCTACAATGAGCAGTTCTTC.

In nucleotides, the CDR3 is TGTGCCAGCAGAAGACTAGCGGGCGGGACCGGGGAGCTGTTTTTT. This sequence encodes CASRRLAGGTGELFF. The chain couples TRBV3-1 (or the pseudogene TRBV3-2) to TRBJ2-2; 10 bases map to TRBD2. The V gene end was trimmed by 6 bases and the J gene end by 5 bases; junction bases not matched to a gene: 6. Germline V CDR1 and CDR2: LGHDT, YNNKEL (reference sequence). The CDR3 is made up of 15 amino acids.